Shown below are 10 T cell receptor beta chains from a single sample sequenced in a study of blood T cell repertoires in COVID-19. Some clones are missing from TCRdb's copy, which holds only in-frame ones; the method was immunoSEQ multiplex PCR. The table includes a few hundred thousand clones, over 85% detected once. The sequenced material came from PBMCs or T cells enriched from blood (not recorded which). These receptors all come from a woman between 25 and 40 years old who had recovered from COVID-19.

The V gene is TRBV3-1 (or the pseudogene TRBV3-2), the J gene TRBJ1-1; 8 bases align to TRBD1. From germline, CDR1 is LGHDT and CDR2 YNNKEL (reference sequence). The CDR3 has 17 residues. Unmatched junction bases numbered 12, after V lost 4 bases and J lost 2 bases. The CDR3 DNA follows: TGTGCCAGCAGCCTAGACAGGGGTGTTTCGTTAAACACTGAAGCTTTCTTT. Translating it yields CASSLDRGVSLNTEAFF.

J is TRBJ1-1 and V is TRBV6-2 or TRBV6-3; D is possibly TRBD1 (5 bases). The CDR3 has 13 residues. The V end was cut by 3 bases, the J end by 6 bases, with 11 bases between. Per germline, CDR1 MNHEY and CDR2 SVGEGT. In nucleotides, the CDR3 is TGTGCCAGCAGTTATACCCCGGGGGCTGAAGCTTTCTTT. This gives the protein CASSYTPGAEAFF.

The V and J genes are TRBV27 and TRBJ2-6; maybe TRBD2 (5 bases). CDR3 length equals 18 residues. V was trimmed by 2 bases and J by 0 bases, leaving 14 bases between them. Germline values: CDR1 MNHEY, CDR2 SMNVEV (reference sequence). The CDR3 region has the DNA TGTGCCAGCAGTTTAGGCCCGGGGATAGACTCTGGGGCCAACGTCCTGACTTTC. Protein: CASSLGPGIDSGANVLTF.

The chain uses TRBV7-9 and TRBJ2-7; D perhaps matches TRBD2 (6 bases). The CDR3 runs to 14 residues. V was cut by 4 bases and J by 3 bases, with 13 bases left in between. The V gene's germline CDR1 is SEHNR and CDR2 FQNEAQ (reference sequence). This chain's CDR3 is CASSSRLVNYEQYF. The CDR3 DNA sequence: TGTGCCAGCAGCTCCCGACTAGTCAACTACGAGCAGTACTTC.

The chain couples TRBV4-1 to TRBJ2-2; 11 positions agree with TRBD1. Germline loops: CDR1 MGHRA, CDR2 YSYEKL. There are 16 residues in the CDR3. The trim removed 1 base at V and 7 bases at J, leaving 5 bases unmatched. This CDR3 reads CASSQAGTGGVGELFF. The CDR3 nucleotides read TGCGCCAGCAGCCAAGCCGGGACAGGGGGAGTCGGGGAGCTGTTTTTT.

The CDR3 sequence: CASSRPGQGDTEAFF. For the CDR3, the DNA is TGTGCCAGTAGTAGGCCGGGACAGGGAGACACTGAAGCTTTCTTT. The V gene is TRBV19, the J gene TRBJ1-1; 9 nucleotides agree with TRBD1. Per the germline V gene, CDR1 is LNHDA and CDR2 is SQIVND (reference sequence). V lost 4 bases and J lost 3; bases outside the gene matches: 6. This CDR3 spans 15 amino acids.

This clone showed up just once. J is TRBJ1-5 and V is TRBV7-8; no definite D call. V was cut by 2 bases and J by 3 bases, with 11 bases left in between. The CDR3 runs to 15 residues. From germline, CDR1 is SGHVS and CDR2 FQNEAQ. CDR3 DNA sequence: TGTGCCAGCAGCTTATTTCGAGCTTCCAATCAGCCCCAGCATTTT. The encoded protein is CASSLFRASNQPQHF.

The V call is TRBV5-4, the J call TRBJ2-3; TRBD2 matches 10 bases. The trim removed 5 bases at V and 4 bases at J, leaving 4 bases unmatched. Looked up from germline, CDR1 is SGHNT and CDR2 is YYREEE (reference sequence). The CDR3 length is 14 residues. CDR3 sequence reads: CASRLAGAADTQYF. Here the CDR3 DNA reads TGTGCCAGCAGGCTAGCGGGGGCCGCAGATACGCAGTATTTT.

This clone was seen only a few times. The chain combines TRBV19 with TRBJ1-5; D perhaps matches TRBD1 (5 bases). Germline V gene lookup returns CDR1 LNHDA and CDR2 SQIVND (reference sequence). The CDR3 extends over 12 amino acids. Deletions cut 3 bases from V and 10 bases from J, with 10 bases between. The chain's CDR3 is CASSMGLGPQHF. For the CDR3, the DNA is TGTGCCAGTAGTATGGGGCTCGGACCCCAGCATTTT.

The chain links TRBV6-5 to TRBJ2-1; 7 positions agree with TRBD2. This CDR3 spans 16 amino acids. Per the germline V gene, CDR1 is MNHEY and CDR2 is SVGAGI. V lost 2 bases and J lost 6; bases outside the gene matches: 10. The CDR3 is CASSYVGGRTRNEQFF. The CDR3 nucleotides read TGTGCCAGCAGTTACGTGGGCGGGAGAACTCGCAATGAGCAGTTCTTC.